The 14 T cell receptor beta chains in this list originate from one sample, sequenced in a study of blood T cell repertoires in COVID-19. Data came from immunoSEQ multiplex PCR; TCRdb stores just in-frame clones and leaves some out. The sample carries 300,000 to 350,000 clones, 85% to 90% recorded once. Sequenced: PBMCs or T cells enriched from blood (not recorded which). Every receptor here comes from a woman aged 18-30 years with acute COVID-19.

The chain is built from TRBV28 and TRBJ2-7, with 8 bases lining up with TRBD2. The CDR3 runs to 18 residues. V shed 4 bases, J shed 0 bases, and the junction held 14 bases outside the gene matches. The germline CDR1 and CDR2 sequences are MDHEN and SYDVKM. The CDR3, as DNA: TGTGCCAGCAGTTGGGGGATAAAGGGCGGGAGGAGCTCCTACGAGCAGTACTTC. This translates into CASSWGIKGGRSSYEQYF. The complete variable domain, with remaining parts taken from reference TRBV28 and TRBJ2-7, reads DVKVTQSSRYLVKRTGEKVFLECVQDMDHENMFWYRQDPGLGLRLIYFSYDVKMKEKGDIPEGYSVSREKKERFSLILESASTNQTSMYLCASSWGIKGGRSSYEQYFGPGTRLTVT.

V usage is TRBV19 and J usage is TRBJ1-2; D might be TRBD1 (5 bases). V was pared by 1 base and J by 8 bases, with 14 bases between. In germline, CDR1 is LNHDA, CDR2 SQIVND (reference sequence). The CDR3 sequence is 14 residues long. The DNA for the CDR3 is TGTGCCAGTAGTATAGGGCGGGGCCGCCTGGGCTACACCTTC. It specifies CASSIGRGRLGYTF.

On this clone itself: Within the sample, other DNA sequences also encode this same CDR3. The chain carries TRBV9 and TRBJ2-3; 8 positions match TRBD2. The V segment lost 2 bases and the J segment 2 bases; nucleotides outside the gene matches: 4. The CDR3 is 15 amino acids. Germline CDR1 reads SGDLS; CDR2 reads YYNGEE. The CDR3 region is CASSVTSGPTDTQYF. For the CDR3, the DNA is TGTGCCAGCAGCGTCACTAGCGGACCCACAGATACGCAGTATTTT.

The CDR3 coding sequence is TGTGCCAGTAGTATAACTACGACAGGGCGTCAGCCCCAGCATTTT. Amino acids: CASSITTTGRQPQHF. V gene TRBV19 combines with J gene TRBJ1-5, with 7 bases fitting TRBD1. Trimming at V came to 2 bases and at J to 6 bases, leaving 7 bases not matched to a gene. The CDR3 loop spans 15 amino acids. The germline CDR1 and CDR2 sequences are LNHDA and SQIVND (reference sequence).

This chain links TRBV19 with TRBJ1-5, with 7 bases matching TRBD1. The J segment lost 5 bases and the V segment lost 2 bases, leaving 6 bases of the junction unmatched. Germline V gene lookup returns CDR1 LNHDA and CDR2 SQIVND (reference sequence). This CDR3 has 15 amino acids. CDR3 amino acids: CASSIRTGAYQPQHF. The CDR3 coding sequence is TGTGCCAGTAGTATACGGACAGGAGCGTATCAGCCCCAGCATTTT.

J is TRBJ2-3 and V is TRBV28, with TRBD2 as a possible D gene (6 bases). Trimming removed 2 bases from V and 3 bases from J, with 12 bases in between. The germline V gene has CDR1 MDHEN and CDR2 SYDVKM. The CDR3 has 15 residues. The CDR3 spells CASSLITGATDTQYF. DNA of the CDR3: TGTGCCAGCAGTTTAATTACGGGAGCGACAGATACGCAGTATTTT.

This chain joins TRBV12-3 or TRBV12-4 and TRBJ1-1; D not certain. CDR3 length equals 11 residues. V dropped 3 bases and J dropped 10 bases, with 9 bases sitting between them. CDR3 in DNA: TGTGCCAGCAGTTTCCGAGCACCAGCTTTCTTT. Translation: CASSFRAPAFF.

The CDR3 DNA reads TGTGCCACCAGCCAATCGACAGATTTCTATGGCTACACCTTC. Its translation: CATSQSTDFYGYTF. The chain uses TRBV24-1 and TRBJ1-2; tentative D call: TRBD1 (5 bases). Between the trimmed V and J ends, which lost 7 bases and 4 bases, there was a span of 15 bases. CDR1 is KGHDR, CDR2 SFDVKD, per germline. This CDR3 contains 14 residues.

The chain uses TRBV28 and TRBJ2-7; the match to TRBD1 covers 7 bases. Germline values: CDR1 MDHEN, CDR2 SYDVKM. Trimming cost V 7 bases and J 2 bases; bases outside gene matches: 11. The CDR3 has 15 amino acids. DNA for the CDR3: TGTGCCAGCACCCGAACCGGGACAGCGCCCTACGAGCAGTACTTC. Translating it yields CASTRTGTAPYEQYF. Based on the CDR3 plus reference TRBV28 and TRBJ2-7, the full variable domain is DVKVTQSSRYLVKRTGEKVFLECVQDMDHENMFWYRQDPGLGLRLIYFSYDVKMKEKGDIPEGYSVSREKKERFSLILESASTNQTSMYLCASTRTGTAPYEQYFGPGTRLTVT.

The chain combines TRBV7-9 with TRBJ1-3, with 8 bases aligning to TRBD1. In germline, CDR1 is SEHNR, CDR2 FQNEAQ (reference sequence). Trimming at V came to 7 bases and at J to 4 bases, leaving 6 bases not matched to a gene. The CDR3 loop spans 14 amino acids. The CDR3 DNA reads TGTGCCAGCACCCCGACAGGGGTCGGAAACACCATATATTTT. Its protein is CASTPTGVGNTIYF.

The chain combines TRBV6-5 with TRBJ1-4; D is unresolved. The germline V and J ends were trimmed by 10 bases and 10 bases, with 16 bases remaining between them. Germline V CDR1 and CDR2: MNHEY, SVGAGI. This CDR3 spans 12 amino acids. The CDR3 sequence is CATVEYDVKLFF. The CDR3 DNA is TGTGCCACCGTGGAGTATGACGTAAAACTGTTTTTT.

This clone was seen once. The chain couples TRBV10-3 to TRBJ2-7; 11 bases match TRBD2. Germline assignment: CDR1 ENHRY and CDR2 SYGVKD. The CDR3 extends over 15 amino acids. With V trimmed by 5 bases and J by 6 bases, 9 bases remained unmatched. In DNA form, the CDR3 reads TGTGCCATCAGTCTTAGCGGGAGGGAGAGCGGCGAGCAGTACTTC. Protein: CAISLSGRESGEQYF.

This chain joins TRBV27 and TRBJ2-7; D might be TRBD2 (5 bases). Deletions cut 0 bases from V and 2 bases from J, with 14 bases between. The CDR3 covers 16 residues. Germline loops: CDR1 MNHEY, CDR2 SMNVEV (reference sequence). Written as DNA, the CDR3 is TGTGCCAGCAGTTTATCCCCGGTCGAGGGCCCCTACGAGCAGTACTTC. This sequence encodes CASSLSPVEGPYEQYF.

CDR3 DNA sequence: TGTGCTAGTGGTTTGGGCCCAACAGGGGGGAATAATGAAAAACTGTTTTTT. Its translation: CASGLGPTGGNNEKLFF. The chain is built from TRBV12-5 and TRBJ1-4, with 8 positions matching TRBD1. The CDR3 is made up of 17 amino acids. The germline V gene has CDR1 LGHNT and CDR2 FRNRAP. Germline trimming cut 1 base from V and 4 bases from J; bases unmatched to any gene: 8.